Sequencing of this T cell receptor beta chain was carried out in a study of CD8+ T cells in alopecia areata. On the study more broadly: Treated patients were dosed with oral tofacitinib, taking 5 to 10 mg twice daily.

Trimming cost V 0 bases and J 4 bases; bases outside gene matches: 11. The CDR3 has 17 residues. Per germline, CDR1 LGHNA and CDR2 YSLEER. A word on this clone: The antigen remains undetermined.

Study observations and caveats: Mice gave a clearer picture of TCR sharing than patients did, possibly for HLA-related reasons.

RNA was extracted and reverse transcribed into cDNA as the sequencing template. Clones were read by immunoSEQ multiplex PCR, and TCRdb kept only the in-frame ones, dropping some. The repertoire has about 190,000 clones, 60% to 70% of them found once; the top ten carry over 0.55%. The treatment: oral pan-JAK inhibitor, 5-10 mg twice daily. Peripheral blood, together with lesional scalp punch biopsies, was collected from alopecia areata patients. The chain recombines TRBV4-3 with TRBJ2-5; 7 bases line up with TRBD2. This specimen consisted of CD4+ T cells sorted from blood, obtained at week 4, from a patient treated with tofacitinib. The sequence was obtained from a human donor with alopecia areata. The CDR3 nucleotides read TGCGCCAGCAGCCAAGATCTACTTGTGGGCGGGGGAGAGACCCAGTACTTC. It translates to CASSQDLLVGGGETQYF.